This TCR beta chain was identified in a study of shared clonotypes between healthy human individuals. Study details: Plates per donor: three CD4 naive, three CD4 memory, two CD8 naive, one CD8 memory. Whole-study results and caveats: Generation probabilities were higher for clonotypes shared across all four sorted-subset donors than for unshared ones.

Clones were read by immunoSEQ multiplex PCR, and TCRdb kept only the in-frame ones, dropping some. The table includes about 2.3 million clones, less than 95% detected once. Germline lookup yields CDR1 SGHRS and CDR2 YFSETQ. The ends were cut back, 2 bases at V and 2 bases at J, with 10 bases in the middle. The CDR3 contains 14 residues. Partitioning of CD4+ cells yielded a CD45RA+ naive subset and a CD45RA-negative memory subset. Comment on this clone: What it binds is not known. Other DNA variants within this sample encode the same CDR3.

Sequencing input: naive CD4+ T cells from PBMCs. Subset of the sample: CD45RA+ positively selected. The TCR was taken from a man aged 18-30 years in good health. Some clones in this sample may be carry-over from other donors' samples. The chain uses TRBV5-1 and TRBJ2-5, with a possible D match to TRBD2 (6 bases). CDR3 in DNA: TGCGCCAGCAGCTTCGGGACTTCACAAGAGACCCAGTACTTC. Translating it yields CASSFGTSQETQYF.